This entry lists 3 T cell receptor beta chains sequenced from one sample in a study of CD8 T cells in ankylosing spondylitis. TCRdb reprocessed the 5' RACE reads with MiXCR, giving one entry per CDR3 protein. Of under 300,000 distinct CDR3 sequences listed, over 8.5% are singletons. The sample consisted of blood, either unsorted or a sorted T cell fraction (not recorded which). The receptors shown here come from a male donor with ankylosing spondylitis or in good health (not recorded which).

Ten or more counts support this clonotype. This chain joins TRBV28 and TRBJ1-1, with 7 bases matching TRBD1. Trimming at V came to 3 bases and at J to 11 bases, leaving 12 bases not matched to a gene. Germline assignment: CDR1 MDHEN and CDR2 SYDVKM. The CDR3 spans 14 residues. The CDR3 DNA sequence: TGTGCCAGCAGTTTCTCGGGGACAGCCAATGGGGCTTTCTTT. It codes for CASSFSGTANGAFF.

This clonotype showed up just a few times. The genes are TRBV7-2 and TRBJ2-2, with 8 nucleotides matching TRBD1. Trimming at V came to 1 base and at J to 3 bases, leaving 7 bases not matched to a gene. Germline V CDR1 and CDR2: SGHTA, FQGNSA. The CDR3 length is 17 residues. The DNA for the CDR3 is TGTGCCAGCAGCTTAGTCTGGACAGGGTTTTACACCGGGGAGCTGTTTTTT. Its protein is CASSLVWTGFYTGELFF.

The chain combines TRBV2 with TRBJ1-2, with a weak D call TRBD1 (6 bases). The CDR3 covers 16 residues. V lost 5 bases and J lost 6, with 22 bases in between. Germline V gene lookup returns CDR1 SNHLY and CDR2 FYNNEI. The CDR3 DNA follows: TGTGCCAGCAGTCTTATTACCGGGGGCCCCTCCGATGGCTACACCTTC. It specifies CASSLITGGPSDGYTF.